A single TCR beta chain is shown here with its context. The entry originates in a study of blood T cell repertoires in COVID-19. Study-wide background: T cells, B-cell-depleted T cells, or PBMCs provided the cDNA or gDNA that served as material.

The germline CDR1 and CDR2 sequences are LGHNA and YNFKEQ. V was pared by 0 bases and J by 9 bases, with 12 bases between. This CDR3 has 14 amino acids. Assay: immunoSEQ multiplex PCR; the TCRdb copy retains only in-frame clones and omits some. The repertoire consists of over 200,000 clones, with about three quarters occurring once and the leading ten covering around 3.2%. Sequenced input: peripheral blood. This chain joins TRBV4-2 and TRBJ2-1; the D gene is possibly TRBD2 (5 bases). This sequence originates from a woman of 80 years or more with acute or convalescent COVID-19. This chain's CDR3 is CASSQEGPGSEQFF. The CDR3 coding sequence is TGTGCCAGCAGCCAAGAAGGGCCGGGGTCTGAGCAGTTCTTC.